These 16 T cell receptor beta chains were sequenced from one sample in a study of spatial heterogeneity in lung cancer. MiXCR, applied by TCRdb to the 5' RACE reads, yields one record per CDR3 protein. The sample lists approximately 47,000 distinct CDR3 sequences, roughly 7.6% seen once, with more than 10% in the top ten. Time point in this sample: sample taken at primary tumor resection. The authors sequenced whole RNA from tumor, nontumor lung or frozen PBMC without sorting. The starting material was PBMCs, obtained at surgery. Receptor source: a female donor with early-stage non-small cell lung cancer.

Notes on this clonotype: Possible read error: a much larger clone is one base away. The chain couples TRBV29-1 to TRBJ2-6; no clear D gene. The CDR3 is 13 residues long. Germline CDR1 SQVTM, CDR2 ANQGSEA. The CDR3 region is CGVFNSGANVLTF. CDR3 coding DNA: TGCGGCGTTTTTAACTCTGGGGCCAACGTCCTGACTTTC.

This clonotype was found a few times. The chain combines TRBV7-9 with TRBJ2-5, with 7 bases lining up with TRBD1. CDR3 size: 17 residues. The V segment lost 0 bases and the J segment 1 base; nucleotides outside the gene matches: 8. From germline, CDR1 is SEHNR and CDR2 FQNEAQ (reference sequence). DNA for the CDR3: TGTGCCAGCAGCTTAGCTAGCCTAGGGGGCAGCCAAGAGACCCAGTACTTC. Its translation: CASSLASLGGSQETQYF.

CDR3 in amino acids: CASSWGTGPYNEQFF. CDR3 nucleotides: TGTGCCAGCAGTTGGGGGACAGGGCCGTACAATGAGCAGTTCTTC. The chain is built from TRBV6-6 and TRBJ2-1; TRBD1 agrees at 9 bases. The J segment lost 4 bases and the V segment lost 4 bases, leaving 5 bases of the junction unmatched. CDR1 and CDR2 from the germline V gene are MNHNY and SVGAGI (reference sequence). The CDR3 contains 15 residues.

This clonotype appeared many times. The V and J genes are TRBV7-6 and TRBJ2-3; D may be TRBD1 (5 bases). Germline V lookup: CDR1 SGHVS, CDR2 FNYEAQ. This CDR3 has 16 amino acids. Between the trimmed V and J ends, which lost 0 bases and 4 bases, there was a span of 14 bases. The CDR3 bases are TGTGCCAGCAGCTTAGCCGGCGCCAGGGCCTCAGATACGCAGTATTTT. This encodes CASSLAGARASDTQYF.

This clonotype was counted ten times or more. The chain couples TRBV12-3 or TRBV12-4 to TRBJ2-1; D is tentatively TRBD1 or TRBD2 (5 bases each). V was pared by 3 bases and J by 12 bases, with 12 bases between. This CDR3 comprises 12 residues. This chain's CDR3 is CASSLLRDRQFF. DNA of the CDR3: TGTGCCAGCAGTTTGTTACGGGACCGGCAGTTCTTC.

Concerning this clonotype itself: A read error may be the cause here, since a much bigger clone is one base away. As DNA, the CDR3 is TGTGCCAGCAGCGTAGGCACCTGCCAAGCCGGGGAGCTGTTTTTT. Encoded protein: CASSVGTCQAGELFF. The rearrangement joins TRBV9 to TRBJ2-2; no reliable D call. CDR1 and CDR2 (germline): SGDLS, YYNGEE. V lost 0 bases to trimming and J lost 6 bases, with 12 bases between them. The CDR3 sequence is 15 residues long.

The table lists this clonotype with many counts. The chain uses TRBV6-1 and TRBJ1-6; D is unclear. Germline V CDR1 and CDR2: MNHNS, SASEGT. Trimming stripped 2 bases from V and 14 bases from J, with 22 bases between. The CDR3 consists of 16 residues. The CDR3 DNA reads as TGTGCCAGCAGTGAACCCCGTTTTCCGGGCCCTCGGGCCCTCCACTTT. Translation: CASSEPRFPGPRALHF.

There are a few counts of this clonotype. In nucleotides, the CDR3 is TGTGCCAGCAGCCGAAATGCGGGGGGGCGAAATGAGCAGTTCTTC. Residues: CASSRNAGGRNEQFF. The chain links TRBV3-1 to TRBJ2-1; 9 bases are a match to TRBD2. The length of the CDR3 is 15 residues. CDR1 LGHDT and CDR2 YNNKEL come from the germline V gene (reference sequence). With 4 bases clipped from V and 7 bases from J, the junction kept 8 bases outside the gene matches.

The rearrangement uses TRBV30 and TRBJ2-2; D is undetermined. V was pared by 2 bases and J by 0 bases, with 10 bases between. Per germline, CDR1 GTSNPN and CDR2 SVGIG (reference sequence). The CDR3 totals 15 residues. CDR3 coding DNA: TGTGCCTGGAGTCGCAGACGGGCGAACACCGGGGAGCTGTTTTTT. Translation gives CAWSRRRANTGELFF.

The rearrangement uses TRBV5-4 and TRBJ2-1, with no clear D. The ends were cut back, 3 bases at V and 7 bases at J, with 17 bases in the middle. This CDR3 has 15 residues. Per the germline V gene, CDR1 is SGHNT and CDR2 is YYREEE (reference sequence). The DNA for the CDR3 is TGTGCCAGCAGCTCGGCAGACCTCAACGGGAATGAGCAGTTCTTC. Translation: CASSSADLNGNEQFF.

As DNA, the CDR3 is TGCGCCAGCAGCTTGGTAGGAAGCCAAGAGACCCAGTACTTC. Translating gives CASSLVGSQETQYF. The rearrangement joins TRBV5-1 to TRBJ2-5; no reliable D call. Germline CDR1 is SGHRS and CDR2 is YFSETQ. Trimming left V 0 bases short and J 1 base short, with 7 bases between. The CDR3 totals 14 residues.

The chain couples TRBV30 to TRBJ2-1; 10 nucleotides match TRBD2. The ends lost 3 bases at V and 3 bases at J; junction bases unmatched: 5. Per the germline V gene, CDR1 is GTSNPN and CDR2 is SVGIG (reference sequence). This CDR3 is 15 amino acids long. The CDR3 loop reads CAWSVAGGNYNEQFF. CDR3 coding DNA: TGTGCCTGGAGCGTAGCGGGGGGAAACTACAATGAGCAGTTCTTC.

The chain joins TRBV19 to TRBJ1-5; D is uncertain. Germline lookup yields CDR1 LNHDA and CDR2 SQIVND (reference sequence). The CDR3 runs 14 residues. Trimming stripped 1 base from V and 7 bases from J, with 11 bases between. The CDR3: CASSIGLGVQPQHF. As DNA, the CDR3 is TGTGCCAGTAGTATAGGACTGGGTGTACAGCCCCAGCATTTT.

This chain uses TRBV27 with TRBJ2-3; D assignment may be TRBD1 or TRBD2 (5 bases each). This CDR3 comprises 21 residues. V shed 6 bases and J shed 2 bases, with 33 bases lying between them. Germline V lookup: CDR1 MNHEY, CDR2 SMNVEV (reference sequence). The CDR3 here is CASSAWSRGETSFPLTDTQYF. Written as DNA, the CDR3 is TGTGCCAGCAGCGCTTGGAGTAGGGGAGAGACGTCTTTCCCACTCACAGATACGCAGTATTTT.

The CDR3 bases are TGTGCCAGCAGCCGGGGACGGCTGAAGGACGAGCAGTACTTC. Amino acids: CASSRGRLKDEQYF. V gene TRBV7-2 combines with J gene TRBJ2-7; TRBD1 or TRBD2 may be the D gene (5 bases each). Trimming stripped 5 bases from V and 5 bases from J, with 16 bases between. The V gene's germline CDR1 is SGHTA and CDR2 FQGNSA. This CDR3 spans 14 amino acids. Using reference TRBV7-2 and TRBJ2-7 for the parts outside the CDR3, the full variable domain is GAGVSQSPSNKVTEKGKDVELRCDPISGHTALYWYRQSLGQGLEFLIYFQGNSAPDKSGLPSDRFSAERTGGSVSTLTIQRTQQEDSAVYLCASSRGRLKDEQYFGPGTRLTVT.

V is TRBV3-1 and J is TRBJ2-1; TRBD2 matches 10 bases. Germline loops: CDR1 LGHDT, CDR2 YNNKEL (reference sequence). The V gene end was trimmed by 4 bases and the J gene end by 8 bases; junction bases not matched to a gene: 8. This CDR3 region has 15 residues. This CDR3 is CASSPAGGPIYEQFF. As DNA, the CDR3 is TGTGCCAGCAGCCCAGCGGGGGGGCCGATCTATGAGCAGTTCTTC.